Listed below are T cell receptor beta chains from one sample, sequenced in a study of identical twins. From the 5' RACE reads, TCRdb called clonotypes with MiXCR, one entry per CDR3 protein. The sample comprises some 270,000 distinct CDR3 sequences, about 8.3% of which are singletons, and 3% to 3.5% rests with the top ten. The sample was also reused in another study, on yellow fever vaccine responses in identical twins.

The sequenced material came from CD8+ T cells sorted from blood. These receptors all come from a woman aged 18-30 years in good health. The CDR3 runs from the conserved cysteine through the conserved F or W. The D gene is left open where the match is weak. Size is stated for part of the rows, as once, few or many counts, or as a class when the clone is expanded.

V,size,J,D,CDR3,DNA
TRBV25-1,-,TRBJ1-6,-,CASSEIHWEHGGSPLHF,TGTGCCAGCAGTGAAATTCATTGGGAGCACGGGGGTTCACCCCTCCACTTT
TRBV7-9,-,TRBJ1-6,-,CASSSQGPLHF,TGTGCCAGCAGCTCCCAGGGGCCCCTCCACTTT
TRBV27,-,TRBJ2-7,-,CASSTRDIDSYEQYF,TGTGCCAGCAGTACTCGGGACATTGACTCCTACGAGCAGTACTTC
TRBV20-1,-,TRBJ1-5,TRBD1,CSAPGQGEGEGNQPQHF,TGCAGTGCTCCTGGACAGGGGGAAGGTGAGGGCAATCAGCCCCAGCATTTT
TRBV15,many,TRBJ2-1,TRBD2,CATSREFSGGRSYNEQFF,TGTGCCACCAGCAGAGAGTTTTCGGGGGGGCGCTCCTACAATGAGCAGTTCTTC
TRBV27,few,TRBJ2-7,-,CASSLSGFYEQYF,TGTGCCAGCAGTTTATCAGGGTTCTACGAGCAGTACTTC
TRBV30,-,TRBJ2-1,TRBD2,CAWRGLGDNEQFF,TGTGCCTGGAGGGGACTAGGGGACAATGAGCAGTTCTTC
TRBV20-1,few,TRBJ2-7,-,CSARPSDTYEQYF,TGCAGTGCTCGACCTAGCGACACCTACGAGCAGTACTTC
TRBV11-2,many,TRBJ2-1,-,CASSLERNEQFF,TGTGCCAGCAGCTTAGAACGCAATGAGCAGTTCTTC
TRBV2,few,TRBJ2-7,-,CASIGRTYEQYF,TGTGCCAGCATTGGGAGAACCTACGAGCAGTACTTC
TRBV29-1,-,TRBJ2-1,TRBD2,CSVKDVAGGLNEQFF,TGCAGCGTGAAAGACGTAGCGGGGGGGCTTAATGAGCAGTTCTTC
TRBV5-1,-,TRBJ2-2,TRBD2,CASSLEWSGITAGELFF,TGCGCCAGCAGCTTGGAGTGGAGCGGGATAACGGCCGGGGAGCTGTTTTTT
TRBV29-1,few,TRBJ2-2,-,CSVDGSRSGELFF,TGCAGCGTTGACGGGAGTCGGTCCGGGGAGCTGTTTTTT
TRBV10-3,-,TRBJ2-7,TRBD1,CAISESDRGMWGHEQYF,TGTGCCATCAGTGAATCCGACAGGGGAATGTGGGGCCACGAGCAGTACTTC
TRBV7-9,-,TRBJ2-2,TRBD2,CASSSLAGINTGELFF,TGTGCCAGCAGCTCCTTAGCGGGAATAAACACCGGGGAGCTGTTTTTT
TRBV5-1,few,TRBJ2-2,-,CASSPSPQVRNTGELFF,TGCGCCAGCAGCCCTAGCCCCCAAGTAAGGAACACCGGGGAGCTGTTTTTT
TRBV30,few,TRBJ2-7,TRBD1,CAWDPGTGDSEQYF,TGTGCCTGGGACCCCGGGACAGGGGATTCCGAGCAGTACTTC
TRBV5-1,many,TRBJ2-7,-,CASRSATYEQYF,TGCGCCAGCAGGAGCGCTACCTACGAGCAGTACTTC
TRBV14,few,TRBJ1-1,-,CASSQGWDWNTEAFF,TGTGCCAGCAGCCAAGGGTGGGATTGGAACACTGAAGCTTTCTTT
TRBV7-6,few,TRBJ1-2,TRBD1,CASSQKGQGGGYGYTF,TGTGCCAGCAGCCAAAAGGGACAGGGGGGAGGCTATGGCTACACCTTC
TRBV29-1,few,TRBJ2-3,-,CSVLRAPMEYF,TGCAGCGTTCTACGGGCCCCTATGGAGTATTTT
TRBV6-5,-,TRBJ2-1,TRBD2,CASSYSLAGGNFYNEQFF,TGTGCCAGCAGTTACTCGCTAGCGGGGGGCAACTTCTACAATGAGCAGTTCTTC
TRBV12-3/TRBV12-4,many,TRBJ2-2,-,CASRIAHTGELFF,TGTGCCAGCAGAATAGCCCACACCGGGGAGCTGTTTTTT
TRBV9,-,TRBJ2-3,-,CASSVVDFSTDTQYF,TGTGCCAGCAGCGTAGTTGACTTTAGCACAGATACGCAGTATTTT
TRBV28,-,TRBJ1-6,TRBD1,CASRNRGDNSPLHF,TGTGCCAGCAGGAACAGGGGAGATAATTCACCCCTCCACTTT
TRBV12-3/TRBV12-4,few,TRBJ1-1,-,CASTGRVFNTEAFF,TGTGCCAGCACGGGCAGGGTTTTTAACACTGAAGCTTTCTTT
TRBV7-7,few,TRBJ2-1,-,CASSHGGLPGGEQFF,TGTGCTAGCAGCCATGGGGGACTCCCGGGCGGTGAGCAGTTCTTC
TRBV27,few,TRBJ2-1,-,CASSAQINVEQFF,TGTGCCAGCAGTGCACAAATAAATGTGGAGCAGTTCTTC
TRBV6-5,few,TRBJ1-1,-,CASIGGTEAFF,TGTGCCAGCATCGGAGGAACTGAAGCTTTCTTT
TRBV6-2/TRBV6-3,few,TRBJ2-7,-,CATYPGRASSYEQYF,TGTGCCACCTACCCGGGACGGGCAAGCTCCTACGAGCAGTACTTC
TRBV19,few,TRBJ2-1,TRBD2,CASSGTSGGIYNEQFF,TGTGCCAGTAGTGGGACTAGCGGGGGGATCTACAATGAGCAGTTCTTC
TRBV10-3,-,TRBJ2-5,TRBD2,CAISESRGLAGETQYF,TGTGCCATCAGTGAGTCCCGCGGACTAGCTGGAGAGACCCAGTACTTC
TRBV3-1,-,TRBJ2-5,-,CASSQVIAPETQYF,TGTGCCAGCAGCCAAGTAATAGCTCCAGAGACCCAGTACTTC
TRBV12-3/TRBV12-4,many,TRBJ1-2,TRBD1,CASRGQGRGYTF,TGTGCCAGCAGGGGACAGGGCAGAGGCTACACCTTC
TRBV20-1,-,TRBJ1-1,-,CSARGGISTEAFF,TGCAGTGCTAGGGGAGGGATAAGCACTGAAGCTTTCTTT
TRBV20-1,many,TRBJ2-1,-,CSARAIAEFYNEQFF,TGCAGTGCTAGAGCTATAGCGGAATTCTACAATGAGCAGTTCTTC
TRBV5-1,many,TRBJ2-7,TRBD1,CASSVEGALSSYEQYF,TGCGCCAGCAGCGTTGAGGGGGCCCTAAGCTCCTACGAGCAGTACTTC
TRBV6-2/TRBV6-3,many,TRBJ2-3,-,CASSKKLAADTQYF,TGTGCCAGCAGTAAAAAACTAGCCGCAGATACGCAGTATTTT
TRBV18,-,TRBJ2-1,TRBD2,CASSDVGGGTEQFF,TGTGCCAGCTCGGATGTTGGCGGGGGAACTGAGCAGTTCTTC
TRBV28,-,TRBJ2-7,TRBD1,CASSFQTGTGVVF,TGTGCCAGCAGTTTCCAAACCGGGACAGGGGTTGTCTTC